This T cell receptor (beta chain) comes out of a study of OX40 agonist ivuxolimab in advanced cancers. Overall study: Dose-escalation patients' cancers were hepatocellular carcinoma, melanoma, renal cell or head and neck cancer.

Germline V CDR1 and CDR2: MNHEY, SMNVEV (reference sequence). The CDR3 runs 12 residues. V lost 3 bases and J 5 bases, leaving 8 bases between the germline ends. Blood samples were obtained at baseline, cycle 4 day 1, and cycle 7 day 1. Notes on the study in general: Relatively little clonal expansion, among the lowest observed, appeared in partial responders at 0.1-3.0 mg/kg. Part of the nonresponder group also had normalized T-cell clonal expansion that was low.

Turning to this clone: What it binds is not known.

Produced via immunoSEQ multiplex PCR; TCRdb's table is partial and in-frame only. The table shows 60,000 to 75,000 clones, with approximately 94% occurring only once. J is TRBJ2-7 and V is TRBV27; tentative D call: TRBD2 (5 bases). Source: CD4+ or CD8+ T cells sorted from blood, taken in a trial of the OX40 agonist ivuxolimab. The source is an adult with an advanced solid tumor such as melanoma, head and neck, liver or kidney cancer. CDR3 DNA: TGTGCCAGCAGTTTCTACGGGGACGAGCAGTACTTC. This gives the protein CASSFYGDEQYF.